A single sample is the source of the 9 T cell receptor beta chains below, sequenced in a study of blood T cell repertoires in COVID-19. The protocol was immunoSEQ multiplex PCR, while the TCRdb copy is restricted to in-frame clones and leaves out a portion. The table has about 270,000 clones, 70% to 90% seen once; the top ten hold 2% to 3%. The sample comprised peripheral blood. These receptors were collected from a woman aged 45-60 years with acute or convalescent COVID-19.

The chain recombines TRBV6-5 with TRBJ2-7; maybe TRBD1 (5 bases). This CDR3 has 15 amino acids. In germline, CDR1 is MNHEY, CDR2 SVGAGI. V lost 3 bases to trimming and J lost 6 bases, with 18 bases between them. The CDR3 DNA reads TGTGCCAGCAGTTATTCTCAGGGCTCCGCTAGCGAGCAGTACTTC. It is translated as CASSYSQGSASEQYF.

V and J are TRBV7-9 and TRBJ1-4; D is undetermined. V lost 2 bases and J lost 5, with 12 bases in between. The germline V gene has CDR1 SEHNR and CDR2 FQNEAQ (reference sequence). The CDR3 sequence is 15 residues long. Here the CDR3 reads CASSLNGQPNEKLFF. The CDR3 DNA reads TGTGCCAGCAGCTTAAATGGGCAGCCGAATGAAAAACTGTTTTTT. The entire variable domain, with the rest obtained from reference TRBV7-9 and TRBJ1-4, is as follows: DTGVSQNPRHKITKRGQNVTFRCDPISEHNRLYWYRQTLGQGPEFLTYFQNEAQLEKSRLLSDRFSAERPKGSFSTLEIQRTEQGDSAMYLCASSLNGQPNEKLFFGSGTQLSVL.

This sequence joins TRBV6-4 and TRBJ2-2; 9 nucleotides match TRBD2. CDR1 MRHNA and CDR2 SNTAGT come from the germline V gene. Trimming at V came to 6 bases and at J to 5 bases, leaving 4 bases not matched to a gene. The CDR3 is 14 amino acids. As DNA, the CDR3 is TGTGCCAGCAGAACTAGCGGGTTTACCGGGGAGCTGTTTTTT. Protein sequence: CASRTSGFTGELFF.

V and J are TRBV6-5 and TRBJ2-7; 8 bases are shared with TRBD2. CDR1 is MNHEY and CDR2 is SVGAGI in the germline V gene. The CDR3 sequence is 16 residues long. The V segment lost 2 bases and the J segment 1 base; nucleotides outside the gene matches: 7. The CDR3 is CASSYRVSGISYEQYF. As DNA, the CDR3 is TGTGCCAGCAGTTACCGAGTTAGCGGGATATCCTACGAGCAGTACTTC.

J is TRBJ1-5 and V is TRBV24-1; 8 positions match TRBD1. V gave up 6 bases and J gave up 5 bases; unmatched junction bases: 5. The CDR3 is 14 amino acids. The germline CDR1 and CDR2 sequences are KGHDR and SFDVKD. The CDR3 protein is CATSMDRADQPQHF. CDR3 in DNA: TGTGCCACCAGTATGGACAGGGCTGATCAGCCCCAGCATTTT.

The rearrangement links TRBV7-3 to TRBJ2-2; TRBD1 matches 7 bases. Germline CDR1 reads SGHTA; CDR2 reads FQGTGA. The CDR3 runs 16 residues. Germline trimming cut 0 bases from V and 3 bases from J; bases unmatched to any gene: 4. CDR3 sequence: CASSLTRGRYTGELFF. CDR3 in DNA: TGTGCCAGCAGCTTAACAAGGGGGCGGTACACCGGGGAGCTGTTTTTT.

The V and J genes are TRBV6-4 and TRBJ1-4; D uncertain. Germline lookup yields CDR1 MRHNA and CDR2 SNTAGT. The CDR3 contains 16 residues. V was shortened by 3 bases and J by 3 bases, with 14 bases between the two germline ends. The CDR3 bases are TGTGCCAGCAGTGAGGAAACGGTGGCGGCTAATGAAAAACTGTTTTTT. Residues: CASSEETVAANEKLFF.

This chain uses TRBV7-2 with TRBJ2-5; D unresolved. Germline V gene sequence: CDR1 SGHTA, CDR2 FQGNSA. V dropped 5 bases and J dropped 4 bases, with 11 bases sitting between them. This CDR3 has 13 residues. The CDR3 sequence: CASSLATGETQYF. The CDR3 nucleotides read TGTGCCAGCAGCCTCGCGACGGGAGAGACCCAGTACTTC.

V usage is TRBV7-8 and J usage is TRBJ2-3, with TRBD1 as a possible D gene (5 bases). Trimming removed 1 base from V and 3 bases from J, with 17 bases in between. CDR1 and CDR2 (germline): SGHVS, FQNEAQ. The CDR3 covers 17 residues. In nucleotides, the CDR3 is TGTGCCAGCAGCTTAGAGTGGTGGCAGGGTTCTACAGATACGCAGTATTTT. Encoded protein: CASSLEWWQGSTDTQYF.